This T cell receptor beta chain was obtained from a study of CD4 T cells in relation to SARS-CoV-2 and coronaviruses. Naive or memory CD4+ cells were cultured 1:1 with T cell-depleted PBMCs plus CEF. Turning to this clone: Its specificity is not known.

The repertoire was sequenced with immunoSEQ multiplex PCR; TCRdb's copy has only in-frame clones and lacks some. The table has about 36,000 clones, about 80% seen once; the top ten hold 2.8%. The V end was cut by 8 bases, the J end by 1 base, with 20 bases between. The CDR3 spans 16 residues. Germline CDR1 reads MNHNY; CDR2 reads SVGAGI (reference sequence). The receptor's source is an adult with COVID-19. The rearrangement joins TRBV6-6 to TRBJ1-2, with a weak D call TRBD1 (6 bases). The material sequenced was memory CD4+ T cells from PBMCs, cultured in vitro. The CDR3 DNA reads TGTGCCAGCTGGGAGATTCAGGGGCCTCATAACTATGGCTACACCTTC. This codes for CASWEIQGPHNYGYTF.